This T cell receptor (beta chain) was profiled in a study of blood T cell repertoires in COVID-19. About the study: Acute and convalescent COVID-19 specimens originated in the United States, Italy and Spain.

Source study methods: For nucleated cells, counts were estimated from reference gene primer amplification. Profiled with immunoSEQ multiplex PCR; TCRdb holds only in-frame clones, not every one. The DNA was the basis for D and trimming; V, J and clone size are from that table. In the table there are around 140,000 clones, 88% of which are singletons. The CDR3 contains 15 residues. From germline, CDR1 is SGHRS and CDR2 YFSETQ. V lost 1 base to trimming and J lost 2 bases, with 12 bases between them. The sequenced material came from peripheral blood. The source is a man between 65 and 85 years old with active COVID-19. V gene TRBV5-1 combines with J gene TRBJ2-5, with a tentative D call TRBD1 (6 bases). The CDR3 nucleotides are TGCGCCAGCAGCTTGCCGACAGGCCCGCAAGAGACCCAGTACTTC. Translating gives CASSLPTGPQETQYF.